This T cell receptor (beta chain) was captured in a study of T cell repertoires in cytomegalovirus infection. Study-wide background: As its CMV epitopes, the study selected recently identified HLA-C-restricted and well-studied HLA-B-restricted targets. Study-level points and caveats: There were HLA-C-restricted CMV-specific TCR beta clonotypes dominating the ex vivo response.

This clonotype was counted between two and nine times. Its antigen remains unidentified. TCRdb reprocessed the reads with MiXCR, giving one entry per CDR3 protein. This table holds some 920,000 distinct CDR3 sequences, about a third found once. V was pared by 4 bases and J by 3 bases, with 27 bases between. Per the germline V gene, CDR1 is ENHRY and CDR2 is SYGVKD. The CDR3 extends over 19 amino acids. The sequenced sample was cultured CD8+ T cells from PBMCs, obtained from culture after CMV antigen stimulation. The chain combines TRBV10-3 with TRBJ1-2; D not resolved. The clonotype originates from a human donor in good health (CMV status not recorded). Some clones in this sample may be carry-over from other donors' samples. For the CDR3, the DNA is TGTGCCATCAGTGGAATGGAATTGATTTCGGGCAGACCCTACTATGGCTACACCTTC. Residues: CAISGMELISGRPYYGYTF.